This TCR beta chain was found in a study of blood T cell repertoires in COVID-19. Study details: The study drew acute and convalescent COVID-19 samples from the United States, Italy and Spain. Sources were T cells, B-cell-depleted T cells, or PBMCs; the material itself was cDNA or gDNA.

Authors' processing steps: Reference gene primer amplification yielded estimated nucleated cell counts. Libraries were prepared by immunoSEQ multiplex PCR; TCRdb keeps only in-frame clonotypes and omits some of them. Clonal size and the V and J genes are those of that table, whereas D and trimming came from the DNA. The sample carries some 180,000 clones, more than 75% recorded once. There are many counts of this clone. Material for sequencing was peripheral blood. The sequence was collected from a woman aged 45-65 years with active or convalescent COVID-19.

This CDR3 reads CASSLIGARARGTGELFF. CDR3 in DNA: TGTGCCAGCAGTTTAATTGGGGCTAGAGCGCGGGGCACCGGGGAGCTGTTTTTT. The chain is built from TRBV28 and TRBJ2-2, with a weak D call TRBD2 (6 bases). This CDR3 is built from 18 residues. The germline V and J ends were trimmed by 2 bases and 4 bases, with 20 bases remaining between them. From germline, CDR1 is MDHEN and CDR2 SYDVKM.